The 26 T cell receptor beta chains below all came from one sample that was sequenced in a study of T cell responses to AZD1222 COVID-19 vaccine. Method: immunoSEQ multiplex PCR; TCRdb's copy keeps in-frame clones and lacks some. The sample comprises some 120,000 clones, approximately 88% of which are singletons, and approximately 27% rests with the top ten. This material consisted of peripheral blood, taken on day 0 of AZD1222 vaccination. These receptors all stem from an adult in good health.

This chain connects TRBV6-1 to TRBJ1-4; D not resolved. CDR1 and CDR2 from the germline V gene are MNHNS and SASEGT. Deletions cut 0 bases from V and 8 bases from J, with 16 bases between. CDR3 size: 16 residues. CDR3 sequence reads: CASSEAPPISGEKLFF. CDR3 DNA sequence: TGTGCCAGCAGTGAAGCCCCTCCGATTTCGGGGGAAAAACTGTTTTTT.

The chain joins TRBV5-8 to TRBJ2-3, with TRBD1 matching 7 bases. CDR3 length equals 14 residues. J was trimmed by 4 bases and V by 4 bases; bases with no gene match: 6. The germline gives CDR1 SGHTS, CDR2 YDEGEE. CDR3 bases: TGTGCCAGCAGCACCCACAGGGGAGCAGATACGCAGTATTTT. Amino acid sequence: CASSTHRGADTQYF.

This chain links TRBV5-3 with TRBJ1-2; tentative D call: TRBD1 (5 bases). TRBV5-3 is an ORF; its function is uncertain. This CDR3 is 17 amino acids long. Between the trimmed V and J ends, which lost 7 bases and 4 bases, there was a span of 26 bases. Here the CDR3 reads CARPRAWSGGRGYGYTF. Here the CDR3 DNA reads TGTGCCAGACCCCGCGCGTGGTCAGGAGGAAGGGGCTATGGCTACACCTTC.

The rearrangement links TRBV2 to TRBJ2-3; D assignment may be TRBD1 or TRBD2 (5 bases each). CDR1 is SNHLY and CDR2 is FYNNEI in the germline V gene. The CDR3 is 16 amino acids. Deletions cut 5 bases from V and 4 bases from J, with 19 bases between. The CDR3 DNA reads as TGTGCCAGCAGTCCCGGGACCTCAGATAGCGCAGATACGCAGTATTTT. Translation: CASSPGTSDSADTQYF.

The rearrangement joins TRBV19 to TRBJ2-7; D is possibly TRBD1 (6 bases). CDR3 length: 16 amino acids. CDR1 is LNHDA, CDR2 SQIVND, per germline (reference sequence). Trimming removed 9 bases at V and 0 bases at J, with 21 bases between. The CDR3 region has the DNA TGTGCCAGCCAGAGATCCGGGACACCATCCTCCTACGAGCAGTACTTC. Its protein product is CASQRSGTPSSYEQYF.

The chain has TRBV3-1 (or the pseudogene TRBV3-2) and TRBJ2-7; TRBD1 matches at 9 bases. This CDR3 has 13 amino acids. The trim removed 4 bases at V and 3 bases at J, leaving 1 base unmatched. CDR1 is LGHDT and CDR2 is YNNKEL in the germline V gene (reference sequence). The CDR3 spells CASSRTGVYEQYF. The CDR3 DNA sequence: TGTGCCAGCAGCCGGACAGGGGTCTACGAGCAGTACTTC.

The chain joins TRBV5-1 to TRBJ2-7; weak D call: TRBD1 (6 bases). Trimming shortened V by 2 bases and J by 3 bases, and 15 bases separated the two germline ends. The germline V gene encodes CDR1 SGHRS and CDR2 YFSETQ. The CDR3 spans 15 residues. The CDR3, as DNA: TGCGCCAGCAGCTTCGAAACAGGGAATGGCTACGAGCAGTACTTC. Translation gives CASSFETGNGYEQYF.

The CDR3, as DNA: TGTGCCAGCGGCGAGGGACCCGGAAACACTGAAGCTTTCTTT. The encoded protein is CASGEGPGNTEAFF. The chain uses TRBV6-5 and TRBJ1-1; D may be TRBD1 (5 bases). Trimming stripped 8 bases from V and 2 bases from J, with 15 bases between. Germline CDR1 MNHEY, CDR2 SVGAGI. The CDR3 is 14 residues long.

This rearrangement joins TRBV6-5 to TRBJ2-3; 7 positions agree with TRBD2. This CDR3 spans 13 amino acids. Germline CDR1 MNHEY, CDR2 SVGAGI. J gave up 8 bases and V 6 bases, and 8 bases lay outside the gene matches. The CDR3 loop reads CASRRREGSTQYF. The DNA of the CDR3 is TGTGCCAGCAGGCGCAGGGAGGGAAGTACGCAGTATTTT.

V is TRBV5-6 and J is TRBJ1-2; 8 bases agree with TRBD1. V lost 4 bases and J lost 4; bases outside the gene matches: 9. CDR3 size: 15 residues. Germline V lookup: CDR1 SGHDT, CDR2 YYEEEE. CDR3 DNA: TGTGCCAGCAGCCCTGCGGACAGGGATACCTATGGCTACACCTTC. Its translation is CASSPADRDTYGYTF.

The CDR3 loop reads CAWKRTSHYGYTF. The CDR3 bases are TGTGCCTGGAAGAGGACGTCACACTATGGCTACACCTTC. V and J are TRBV30 and TRBJ1-2; the D is unclear. Germline V gene data show CDR1 as GTSNPN and CDR2 as SVGIG (reference sequence). This CDR3 is 13 amino acids long. Trimming pared 4 bases from V and 3 bases from J, leaving 12 bases between.

This clone was seen once. The V call is TRBV6-5, the J call TRBJ2-7; 8 bases are a match to TRBD2. There are 13 residues in the CDR3. Germline V gene sequence: CDR1 MNHEY, CDR2 SVGAGI. The trim removed 2 bases at V and 6 bases at J, leaving 3 bases unmatched. The CDR3 DNA is TGTGCCAGCAGTTACCGGGGGGGGCCCGAGCAGTACTTC. Residues: CASSYRGGPEQYF.

The chain uses TRBV10-3 and TRBJ1-3; no definite D call. CDR1 and CDR2 from the germline V gene are ENHRY and SYGVKD. Trimming removed 2 bases from V and 1 base from J, with 6 bases in between. The CDR3 contains 14 residues. CDR3 nucleotides: TGTGCCATCAGTGAGGAAGGTTCTGGAAACACCATATATTTT. Translation: CAISEEGSGNTIYF.

This rearrangement joins TRBV2 to TRBJ1-2; tentatively, D is TRBD1 (5 bases). The V and J ends lost 4 bases and 4 bases respectively, with 7 bases between them. CDR1 SNHLY and CDR2 FYNNEI come from the germline V gene. CDR3 length: 12 amino acids. CDR3 protein: CASSVGGYGYTF. DNA of the CDR3: TGTGCCAGCAGTGTGGGGGGCTATGGCTACACCTTC.

V is TRBV10-3 and J is TRBJ1-5; D is possibly TRBD1 (5 bases). V lost 10 bases, J lost 0 bases, and 13 bases lay in between. CDR1 and CDR2 (germline): ENHRY, SYGVKD. The CDR3 totals 14 residues. The DNA of the CDR3 is TGTGCCACAGGGAAGGGTGTTAGCAATCAGCCCCAGCATTTT. The encoded protein is CATGKGVSNQPQHF.

The CDR3 loop reads CASSMHLLGRDYGYTF. The CDR3 region has the DNA TGCGCCAGCAGTATGCACCTACTAGGAAGAGACTATGGCTACACCTTC. The V and J genes are TRBV5-1 and TRBJ1-2, with D unresolved. V shed 5 bases and J shed 3 bases, with 20 bases lying between them. The CDR3 covers 16 residues. CDR1 is SGHRS and CDR2 is YFSETQ in the germline V gene.

This chain connects TRBV30 to TRBJ1-1, with a weak D call TRBD1 (6 bases). The CDR3 is 13 residues long. The germline V gene encodes CDR1 GTSNPN and CDR2 SVGIG (reference sequence). V dropped 2 bases and J dropped 5 bases, with 12 bases sitting between them. CDR3 nucleotide sequence: TGTGCCTGGAGTCCGGACAGAGGGACTGAAGCTTTCTTT. Its translation: CAWSPDRGTEAFF.

The chain employs TRBV7-2 and TRBJ2-5; D tentatively reads TRBD1 or TRBD2 (5 bases each). CDR1 and CDR2 from the germline V gene are SGHTA and FQGNSA. This CDR3 has 16 amino acids. Trimming took 2 bases from V and 1 from J, leaving 14 bases between them. CDR3 in amino acids: CASSLMQGGTQETQYF. For the CDR3, the DNA is TGTGCCAGCAGCTTAATGCAGGGTGGGACCCAAGAGACCCAGTACTTC. Supplemented by reference TRBV7-2 and TRBJ2-5, the full variable domain reads GAGVSQSPSNKVTEKGKDVELRCDPISGHTALYWYRQSLGQGLEFLIYFQGNSAPDKSGLPSDRFSAERTGGSVSTLTIQRTQQEDSAVYLCASSLMQGGTQETQYFGPGTRLLVL.

This clone has just one count. CDR3 residues: CAWSGGRGEKLFF. CDR3 DNA: TGTGCCTGGAGTGGAGGGCGCGGTGAAAAACTGTTTTTT. The chain couples TRBV30 to TRBJ1-4, with D uncertain. The germline V and J ends were trimmed by 1 base and 7 bases, with 10 bases remaining between them. The germline gives CDR1 GTSNPN, CDR2 SVGIG (reference sequence). This CDR3 comprises 13 residues.

The chain joins TRBV24-1 to TRBJ1-2; D may be TRBD1 (5 bases). This CDR3 is 14 amino acids long. V lost 7 bases to trimming and J lost 2 bases, with 13 bases between them. CDR1 is KGHDR, CDR2 SFDVKD, per germline. The CDR3 spells CATSDWDANYGYTF. The DNA of the CDR3 is TGTGCCACCAGCGACTGGGACGCCAACTATGGCTACACCTTC.

The gene calls are TRBV19 and TRBJ2-3; D tentatively reads TRBD1 or TRBD2 (5 bases each). The ends were cut back, 9 bases at V and 2 bases at J, with 15 bases in the middle. Germline values: CDR1 LNHDA, CDR2 SQIVND (reference sequence). The CDR3 has 14 amino acids. CDR3 in DNA: TGTGCCAGCAACTCCGGGGCCTTCACAGATACGCAGTATTTT. Translating it yields CASNSGAFTDTQYF.

The V call is TRBV30, the J call TRBJ1-2; D gene uncertain. V lost 0 bases and J lost 8, with 16 bases in between. The germline CDR1 and CDR2 sequences are GTSNPN and SVGIG (reference sequence). The CDR3 length is 14 residues. This chain's CDR3 is CAWSVSLKGLGYTF. The CDR3 DNA reads as TGTGCCTGGAGTGTATCACTAAAAGGACTGGGCTACACCTTC.

V gene TRBV6-5 combines with J gene TRBJ2-5; 9 bases map to TRBD1. CDR1 and CDR2 (germline): MNHEY, SVGAGI. J gave up 2 bases and V 6 bases, and 4 bases lay outside the gene matches. This CDR3 is 14 amino acids long. This CDR3 reads CASRRDREQETQYF. In DNA form, the CDR3 reads TGTGCCAGCAGACGGGACAGGGAACAAGAGACCCAGTACTTC.

The V and J genes are TRBV14 and TRBJ1-3, with D possibly TRBD1 on 5 matching bases. Between the trimmed V and J ends, which lost 1 base and 5 bases, there was a span of 12 bases. Germline V lookup: CDR1 SGHDN, CDR2 FVKESK. The CDR3 is made up of 15 amino acids. The CDR3: CASSQVGTGRNTIYF. CDR3 sequence (DNA): TGTGCCAGCAGCCAAGTGGGCACAGGCAGAAACACCATATATTTT.

This clone has a single count. V usage is TRBV3-1 (or the pseudogene TRBV3-2) and J usage is TRBJ2-2, with a tentative D call TRBD1 (5 bases). Germline loops: CDR1 LGHDT, CDR2 YNNKEL (reference sequence). V was cut by 2 bases and J by 4 bases, with 8 bases left in between. There are 14 residues in the CDR3. Written as DNA, the CDR3 is TGTGCCAGCAGCCAAAATGGGGCCACCGGGGAGCTGTTTTTT. Protein product: CASSQNGATGELFF.

The V call is TRBV19, the J call TRBJ2-7; the match to TRBD2 covers 12 bases. Germline V lookup: CDR1 LNHDA, CDR2 SQIVND (reference sequence). V shed 11 bases and J 7 bases; nucleotides not matched to a gene: 12. This CDR3 is 14 amino acids long. The CDR3 DNA reads as TGTGCCGAAAAGGTGGGACTAGCGGGTTTTGAGCAGTACTTC. Translation gives CAEKVGLAGFEQYF.